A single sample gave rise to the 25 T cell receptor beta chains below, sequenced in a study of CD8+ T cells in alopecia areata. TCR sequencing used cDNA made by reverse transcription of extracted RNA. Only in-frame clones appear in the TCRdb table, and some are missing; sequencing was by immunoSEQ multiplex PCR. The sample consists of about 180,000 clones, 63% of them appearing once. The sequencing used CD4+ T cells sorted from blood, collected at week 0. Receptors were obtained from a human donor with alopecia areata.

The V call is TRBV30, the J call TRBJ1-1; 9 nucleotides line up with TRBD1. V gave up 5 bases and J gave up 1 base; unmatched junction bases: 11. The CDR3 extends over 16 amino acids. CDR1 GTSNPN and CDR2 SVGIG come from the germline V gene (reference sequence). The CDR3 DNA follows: TGTGCCTGGGAACGAACAGGGGGCTGGGGGAACACTGAAGCTTTCTTT. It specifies CAWERTGGWGNTEAFF.

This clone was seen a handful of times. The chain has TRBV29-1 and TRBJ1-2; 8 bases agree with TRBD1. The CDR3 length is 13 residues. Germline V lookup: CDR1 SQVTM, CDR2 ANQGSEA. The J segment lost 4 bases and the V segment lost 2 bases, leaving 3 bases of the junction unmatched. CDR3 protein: CSVERDRIYGYTF. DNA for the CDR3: TGCAGCGTTGAAAGGGACAGGATCTATGGCTACACCTTC.

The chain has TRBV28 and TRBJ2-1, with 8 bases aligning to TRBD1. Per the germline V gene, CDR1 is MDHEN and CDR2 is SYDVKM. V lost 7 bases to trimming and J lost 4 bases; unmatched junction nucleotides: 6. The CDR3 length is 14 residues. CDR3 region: CASTPGGRYNEQFF. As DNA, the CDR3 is TGTGCCAGCACCCCAGGGGGCCGATACAATGAGCAGTTCTTC.

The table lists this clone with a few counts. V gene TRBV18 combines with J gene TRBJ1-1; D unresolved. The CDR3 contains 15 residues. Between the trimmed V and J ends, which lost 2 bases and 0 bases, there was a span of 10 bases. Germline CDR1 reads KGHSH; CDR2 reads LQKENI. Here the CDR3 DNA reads TGTGCCAGCTCACCAGGCGTGCTGTTGAACACTGAAGCTTTCTTT. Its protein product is CASSPGVLLNTEAFF.

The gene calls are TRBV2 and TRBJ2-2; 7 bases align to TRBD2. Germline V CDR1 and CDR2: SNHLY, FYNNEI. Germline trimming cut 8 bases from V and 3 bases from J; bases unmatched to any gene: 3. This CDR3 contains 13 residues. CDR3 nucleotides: TGTGCCAGCGCGGGGGTCGACACCGGGGAGCTGTTTTTT. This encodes CASAGVDTGELFF.

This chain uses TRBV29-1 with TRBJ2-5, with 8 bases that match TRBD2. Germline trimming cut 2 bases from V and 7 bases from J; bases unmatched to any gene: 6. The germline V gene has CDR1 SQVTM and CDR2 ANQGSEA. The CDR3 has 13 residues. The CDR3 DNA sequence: TGCAGCGTTGAATCGGGGGGGCCTCGGACCCAGTACTTC. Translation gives CSVESGGPRTQYF.

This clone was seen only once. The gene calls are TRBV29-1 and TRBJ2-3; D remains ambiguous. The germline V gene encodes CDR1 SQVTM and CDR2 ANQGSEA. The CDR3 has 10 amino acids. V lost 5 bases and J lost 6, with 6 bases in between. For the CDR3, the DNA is TGCAGCGTTTTATCGGATACGCAGTATTTT. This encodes CSVLSDTQYF.

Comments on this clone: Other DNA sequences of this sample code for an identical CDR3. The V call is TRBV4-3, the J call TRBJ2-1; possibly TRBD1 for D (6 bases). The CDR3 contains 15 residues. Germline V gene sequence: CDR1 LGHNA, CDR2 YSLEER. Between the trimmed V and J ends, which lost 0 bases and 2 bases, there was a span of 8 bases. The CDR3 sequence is CASSQDQGTYNEQFF. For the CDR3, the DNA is TGCGCCAGCAGCCAAGATCAGGGGACCTACAATGAGCAGTTCTTC.

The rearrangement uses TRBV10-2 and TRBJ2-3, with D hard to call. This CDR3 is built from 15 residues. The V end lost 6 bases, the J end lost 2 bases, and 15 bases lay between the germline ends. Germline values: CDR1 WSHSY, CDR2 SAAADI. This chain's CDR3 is CASSVNSAFTDTQYF. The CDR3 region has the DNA TGCGCCAGCAGCGTAAACAGCGCGTTCACAGATACGCAGTATTTT.

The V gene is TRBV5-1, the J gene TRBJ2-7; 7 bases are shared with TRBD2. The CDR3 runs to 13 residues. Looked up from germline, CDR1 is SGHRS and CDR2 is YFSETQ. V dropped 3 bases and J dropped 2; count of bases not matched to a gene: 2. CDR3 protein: CASSSGGTYEQYF. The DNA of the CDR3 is TGCGCCAGCAGCTCCGGGGGGACCTACGAGCAGTACTTC. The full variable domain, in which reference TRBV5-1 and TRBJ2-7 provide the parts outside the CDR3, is KAGVTQTPRYLIKTRGQQVTLSCSPISGHRSVSWYQQTPGQGLQFLFEYFSETQRNKGNFPGRFSGRQFSNSRSEMNVSTLELGDSALYLCASSSGGTYEQYFGPGTRLTVT.

CDR3 loop: CASSLGLGVNEQFF. CDR3 nucleotide sequence: TGTGCCAGCAGCTTGGGTCTGGGGGTAAATGAGCAGTTCTTC. The genes are TRBV5-6 and TRBJ2-1; D could derive from TRBD1 or TRBD2 (5 bases each). The CDR3 has 14 amino acids. With 0 bases removed from V and 7 bases from J, the gap between germline ends came to 11 bases. Germline V lookup: CDR1 SGHDT, CDR2 YYEEEE.

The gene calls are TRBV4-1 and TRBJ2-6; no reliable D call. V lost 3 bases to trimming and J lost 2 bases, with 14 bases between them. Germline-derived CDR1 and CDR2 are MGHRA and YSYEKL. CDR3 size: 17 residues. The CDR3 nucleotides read TGCGCCAGCAGCCATGGAACGACCAGCCCTGGGGCCAACGTCCTGACTTTC. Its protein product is CASSHGTTSPGANVLTF.

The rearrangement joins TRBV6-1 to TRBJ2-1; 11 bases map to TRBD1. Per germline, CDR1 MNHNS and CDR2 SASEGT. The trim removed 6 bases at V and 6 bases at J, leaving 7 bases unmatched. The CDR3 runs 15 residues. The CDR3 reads CASSRGQGDLNEQFF. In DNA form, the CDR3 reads TGTGCCAGCAGCAGGGGACAGGGGGATCTCAATGAGCAGTTCTTC.

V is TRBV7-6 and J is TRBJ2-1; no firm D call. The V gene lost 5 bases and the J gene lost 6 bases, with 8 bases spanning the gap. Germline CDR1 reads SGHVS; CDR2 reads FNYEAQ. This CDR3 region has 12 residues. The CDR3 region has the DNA TGTGCCAGCAGCCCACTGGGCAATGAGCAGTTCTTC. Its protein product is CASSPLGNEQFF.

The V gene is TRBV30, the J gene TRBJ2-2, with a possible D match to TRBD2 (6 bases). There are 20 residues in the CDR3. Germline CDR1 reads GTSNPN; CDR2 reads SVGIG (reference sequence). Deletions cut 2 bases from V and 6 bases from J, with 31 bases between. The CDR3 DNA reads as TGTGCCTGGAGTCATACGCCGGCGGGACCGTTTAGTCGGGTTGCCGGGGAGCTGTTTTTT. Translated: CAWSHTPAGPFSRVAGELFF.

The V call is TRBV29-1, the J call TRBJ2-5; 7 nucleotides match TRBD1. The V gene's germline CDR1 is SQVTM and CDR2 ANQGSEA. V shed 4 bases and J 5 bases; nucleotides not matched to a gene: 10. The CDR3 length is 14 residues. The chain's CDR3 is CSVAERQGGETQYF. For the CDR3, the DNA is TGCAGCGTTGCAGAGAGACAGGGCGGCGAGACCCAGTACTTC.

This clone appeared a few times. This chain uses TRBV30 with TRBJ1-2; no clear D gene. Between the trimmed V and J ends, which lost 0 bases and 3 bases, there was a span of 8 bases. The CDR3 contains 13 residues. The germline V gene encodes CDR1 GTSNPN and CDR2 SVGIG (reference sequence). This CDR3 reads CAWSVGSDYGYTF. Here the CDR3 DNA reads TGTGCCTGGAGTGTAGGTTCGGACTATGGCTACACCTTC.

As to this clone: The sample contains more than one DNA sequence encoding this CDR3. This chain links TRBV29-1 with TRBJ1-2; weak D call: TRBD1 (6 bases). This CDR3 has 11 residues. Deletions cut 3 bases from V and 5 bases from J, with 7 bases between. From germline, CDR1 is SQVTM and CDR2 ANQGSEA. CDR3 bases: TGCAGCGTTGACAGGGGTTATGGCTACACCTTC. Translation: CSVDRGYGYTF.

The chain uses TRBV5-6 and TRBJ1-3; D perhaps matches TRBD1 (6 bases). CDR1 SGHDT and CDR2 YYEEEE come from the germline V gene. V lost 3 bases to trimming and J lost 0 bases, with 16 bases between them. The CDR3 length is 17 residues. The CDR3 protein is CASSSVQGTYSGNTIYF. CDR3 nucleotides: TGTGCCAGCAGCTCCGTACAGGGAACTTACTCTGGAAACACCATATATTTT.

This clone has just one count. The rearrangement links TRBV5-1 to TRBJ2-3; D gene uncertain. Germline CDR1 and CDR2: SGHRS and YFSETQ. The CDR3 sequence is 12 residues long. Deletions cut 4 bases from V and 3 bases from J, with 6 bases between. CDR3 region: CASSPGTDTQYF. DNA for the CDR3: TGCGCCAGCAGCCCAGGAACAGATACGCAGTATTTT.

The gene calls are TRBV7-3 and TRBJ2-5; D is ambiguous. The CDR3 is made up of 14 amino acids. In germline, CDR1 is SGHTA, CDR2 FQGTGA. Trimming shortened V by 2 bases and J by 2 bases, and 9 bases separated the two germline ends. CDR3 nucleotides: TGTGCCAGCAGCTTAGGTCCTCTTCAAGAGACCCAGTACTTC. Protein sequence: CASSLGPLQETQYF.

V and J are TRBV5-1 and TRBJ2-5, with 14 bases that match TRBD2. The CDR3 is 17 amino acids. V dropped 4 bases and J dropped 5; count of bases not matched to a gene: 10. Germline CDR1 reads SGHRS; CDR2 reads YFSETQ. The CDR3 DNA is TGCGCCAGCAGCCCAGGGACTAGCGGGGGCTCTGCGGAGACCCAGTACTTC. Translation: CASSPGTSGGSAETQYF.

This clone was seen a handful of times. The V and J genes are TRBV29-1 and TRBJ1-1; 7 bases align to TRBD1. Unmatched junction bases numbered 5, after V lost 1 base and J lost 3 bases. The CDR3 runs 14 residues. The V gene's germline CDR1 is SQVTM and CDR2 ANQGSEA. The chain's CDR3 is CSVEAQGGDTEAFF. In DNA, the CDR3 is TGCAGCGTTGAAGCCCAGGGGGGCGACACTGAAGCTTTCTTT.

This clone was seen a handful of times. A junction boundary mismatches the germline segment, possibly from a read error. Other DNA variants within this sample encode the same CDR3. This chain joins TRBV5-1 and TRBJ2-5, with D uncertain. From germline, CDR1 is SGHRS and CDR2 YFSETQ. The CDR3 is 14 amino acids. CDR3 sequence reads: CASSRGPMGETQYF. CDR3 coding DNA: TGTGCCAGCAGCCGAGGACCCATGGGAGAGACCCAGTACTTC.

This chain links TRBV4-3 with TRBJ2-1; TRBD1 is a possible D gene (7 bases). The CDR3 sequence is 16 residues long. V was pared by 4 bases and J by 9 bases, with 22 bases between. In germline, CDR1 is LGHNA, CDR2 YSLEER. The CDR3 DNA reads TGCGCCAGCAGCCCCCCGAATCAGGGGGGCAAGGGTGAGCAGTTCTTC. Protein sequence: CASSPPNQGGKGEQFF.